The 11 T cell receptor beta chains reported below all come from one sample, sequenced in a study of blood T cell repertoires in COVID-19 (dated by TCRdb to the early 2020s). Library preparation used the immunoSEQ multiplex PCR assay. Here the immuneACCESS table is served through TCRdb, limited to in-frame sequences with V and J called. Missing clones are a known gap in these copies; in checked studies unresolved V genes cover under half, and the rest lacks a known reason. The sample table holds around 250,000 clones, of which 70% to 90% were seen once. The ten largest account for less than 2.5% of the sample. Input material: PBMCs or T cells enriched from blood (not recorded which). The source is a woman in her fifties or sixties who had recovered from COVID-19.

The chain joins TRBV7-9 to TRBJ2-3, with a tentative D call TRBD2 (5 bases). This CDR3 region has 18 residues. V was trimmed by 1 base and J by 0 bases, leaving 17 bases between them. Germline V gene data show CDR1 as SEHNR and CDR2 as FQNEAQ (reference sequence). The CDR3 region has the DNA TGTGCCAGCAGCTTAGTCTTTTCAGGCAGCGGTAGCACAGATACGCAGTATTTT. Translation: CASSLVFSGSGSTDTQYF. Full variable domain (outside the CDR3, taken from reference TRBV7-9 and TRBJ2-3): DTGVSQNPRHKITKRGQNVTFRCDPISEHNRLYWYRQTLGQGPEFLTYFQNEAQLEKSRLLSDRFSAERPKGSFSTLEIQRTEQGDSAMYLCASSLVFSGSGSTDTQYFGPGTRLTVL.

The chain employs TRBV7-8 and TRBJ2-7, with D tentatively TRBD2 (5 bases). Germline CDR1 is SGHVS and CDR2 is FQNEAQ. The V end lost 3 bases, the J end lost 2 bases, and 23 bases lay between the germline ends. This CDR3 comprises 18 residues. In DNA form, the CDR3 reads TGTGCCAGCAGCTTCCCCGCCTGGACCGGGATCGCTCCCTACGAGCAGTACTTC. Translating it yields CASSFPAWTGIAPYEQYF.

This rearrangement joins TRBV5-1 to TRBJ2-7, with D unresolved. The CDR3 length is 14 residues. The V and J ends lost 0 bases and 6 bases respectively, with 13 bases between them. Per the germline V gene, CDR1 is SGHRS and CDR2 is YFSETQ. CDR3 region: CASSLGPSDGEQYF. Here the CDR3 DNA reads TGCGCCAGCAGCTTGGGGCCTTCAGATGGCGAGCAGTACTTC.

This chain links TRBV7-9 with TRBJ1-4; D possibly corresponds to TRBD1 (5 bases). Germline CDR1 is SEHNR and CDR2 is FQNEAQ (reference sequence). The CDR3 extends over 17 amino acids. Trimming took off 4 bases at V and 3 bases at J, with 18 bases between the two ends. The CDR3: CASSSPVGRASNEKLFF. In DNA, the CDR3 is TGTGCCAGCAGCTCCCCCGTCGGCAGGGCTTCTAATGAAAAACTGTTTTTT.

The chain couples TRBV19 to TRBJ1-4; TRBD1 is a possible D gene (5 bases). Between the trimmed V and J ends, which lost 1 base and 5 bases, there was a span of 11 bases. Germline V gene data show CDR1 as LNHDA and CDR2 as SQIVND (reference sequence). The CDR3 is made up of 15 amino acids. In DNA, the CDR3 is TGTGCCAGTAGTATAGGATCCCGGGGGAATGAAAAACTGTTTTTT. Protein: CASSIGSRGNEKLFF. The whole variable domain, remainder taken from reference TRBV19 and TRBJ1-4, is DGGITQSPKYLFRKEGQNVTLSCEQNLNHDAMYWYRQDPGQGLRLIYYSQIVNDFQKGDIAEGYSVSREKKESFPLTVTSAQKNPTAFYLCASSIGSRGNEKLFFGSGTQLSVL.

The sample holds a few counts of this clone. This chain uses TRBV6-1 with TRBJ2-1, with D maybe TRBD2 (5 bases). The V and J ends lost 2 bases and 2 bases respectively, with 13 bases between them. This CDR3 comprises 16 residues. The germline V gene encodes CDR1 MNHNS and CDR2 SASEGT. In DNA form, the CDR3 reads TGTGCCAGCAGTGAACAGCCCCCCGGGGCCTACAATGAGCAGTTCTTC. This codes for CASSEQPPGAYNEQFF.

J is TRBJ2-3 and V is TRBV20-1, with TRBD1 as a possible D gene (8 bases). Trimming left V 3 bases short and J 5 bases short, with 15 bases between. The CDR3 totals 14 residues. Germline V gene data show CDR1 as DFQATT and CDR2 as SNEGSKA (reference sequence). The CDR3 region has the DNA TGCAGTGCTAGTCAGGGGGCGGGAGAAGATACGCAGTATTTT. Translation gives CSASQGAGEDTQYF.

The rearrangement joins TRBV4-2 to TRBJ1-4, with a possible D match to TRBD1 (5 bases). Germline CDR1 and CDR2: LGHNA and YNFKEQ. V gave up 1 base and J gave up 8 bases, with 11 bases separating them. The CDR3 totals 14 residues. CDR3 sequence (DNA): TGTGCCAGCAGCCAAGGGCAGGGAAGGGAAAAACTGTTTTTT. It is translated as CASSQGQGREKLFF.

CDR3 nucleotides: TGTGCCAGCAGCTTGGGACGGGGGGAGGAAAAACTGTTTTTT. Translating it yields CASSLGRGEEKLFF. The rearrangement links TRBV5-5 to TRBJ1-4; D perhaps matches TRBD1 (5 bases). This CDR3 has 14 residues. Germline values: CDR1 SGHKS, CDR2 YYEKEE (reference sequence). V was trimmed by 0 bases and J by 8 bases, leaving 11 bases between them.

This clone appeared a few times. The chain employs TRBV2 and TRBJ2-7; D may be TRBD2 (5 bases). The CDR3 totals 12 residues. Germline assignment: CDR1 SNHLY and CDR2 FYNNEI. Trimming cost V 5 bases and J 3 bases, with 8 bases left between them. CDR3 DNA sequence: TGTGCCAGCAGTTGGAGGAACTACGAGCAGTACTTC. As protein: CASSWRNYEQYF.

The V and J genes are TRBV29-1 and TRBJ1-1; possibly TRBD1 for D (5 bases). CDR3 size: 12 residues. Between the trimmed V and J ends, which lost 7 bases and 3 bases, there was a span of 12 bases. CDR1 SQVTM and CDR2 ANQGSEA come from the germline V gene. CDR3 in amino acids: CSAQGGDTEAFF. CDR3 nucleotide sequence: TGCAGCGCCCAGGGTGGGGACACTGAAGCTTTCTTT.